This T cell receptor (beta chain) originates from a study of blood T cells in healthy people across ages. Study-wide background: There was about one barcoded beta molecule captured by template switching per two T cells.

Concerning this clonotype itself: Its matching antigen is unknown.

Study outcomes and limitations: Age advanced and TCR beta diversity per million T cells fell, roughly linearly. Diversity was estimated from one million T cells, and these estimates were considered underestimates.

Every donor contributed roughly 11 milliliters of peripheral blood by blood draw. Trimming removed 8 bases at V and 1 base at J, with 10 bases between. CDR1 and CDR2 from the germline V gene are DFQATT and SNEGSKA (reference sequence). The CDR3 has 12 residues. Then a second PCR, running about 6 to 12 cycles, was carried out with a sample-barcoded 5' primer and a J-beta primer mix. From the 5' RACE reads, TCRdb called clonotypes with MiXCR, one entry per CDR3 protein. Of more than 500,000 distinct CDR3 sequences in the sample, 27% are singletons; the top ten hold roughly 20%. The sequence was collected from a woman between 70 and 85 years old in good health. The sequencing sample was made of blood. This sequence joins TRBV20-1 and TRBJ2-3; TRBD2 is a possible D gene (7 bases). CDR3 sequence reads: CSSGGRTDTQYF. DNA for the CDR3: TGCAGTTCCGGGGGGCGCACAGATACGCAGTATTTT.